The next 29 T cell receptor beta chains were all read from a single sample in a study of shared clonotypes between healthy human individuals (dated by TCRdb to 2018 to 2020). The library relied on the immunoSEQ multiplex PCR assay. As stored in TCRdb, this immuneACCESS dataset retains in-frame rearrangements with V and J assigned. A fraction of the clones does not appear; measured against another copy, unresolved V genes explain less than half of the discrepancy, and the remainder lacks a known reason. Across this sample there are fewer than 850,000 clones, with more than 70% seen only once. 1.5% to 2% of the sample is in the top ten clones. Sequences were obtained from memory CD4+ T cells sorted from blood. The intended sense of this specimen's cell subset or site label: CD45RA-negative fraction. The receptors come from a woman aged 25 to 39 in good health.

This clone showed up many times. This chain links TRBV19 with TRBJ1-2, with D tentatively TRBD1 (5 bases). V was clipped by 8 bases and J by 5 bases, with 15 bases between them. CDR3 length: 13 residues. Germline assignment: CDR1 LNHDA and CDR2 SQIVND (reference sequence). CDR3 sequence (DNA): TGTGCCAGTGTCGGGGACGGAAGGTATGGCTACACCTTC. Translation gives CASVGDGRYGYTF.

The chain has TRBV9 and TRBJ2-1; possible D gene TRBD1, 5 bases. Germline-derived CDR1 and CDR2 are SGDLS and YYNGEE. V dropped 0 bases and J dropped 0 bases, with 10 bases sitting between them. The CDR3 is made up of 16 amino acids. CDR3 sequence reads: CASSVAGDSSYNEQFF. The CDR3 nucleotides are TGTGCCAGCAGCGTAGCTGGAGACAGCTCCTACAATGAGCAGTTCTTC.

This chain uses TRBV9 with TRBJ1-2, with D perhaps matching TRBD1 (6 bases). Germline CDR1 and CDR2: SGDLS and YYNGEE. Trimming took 4 bases from V and 0 from J, leaving 19 bases between them. This CDR3 has 17 residues. The CDR3 region has the DNA TGTGCCAGCAGCCCCTCGTACGGGGGCAGAGCTAACTATGGCTACACCTTC. Translated: CASSPSYGGRANYGYTF.

The chain recombines TRBV5-4 with TRBJ2-1; the match to TRBD2 covers 9 bases. V lost 4 bases to trimming and J lost 5 bases; unmatched junction nucleotides: 10. The CDR3 length is 16 residues. Per germline, CDR1 SGHNT and CDR2 YYREEE (reference sequence). The CDR3 protein is CASSNLLAGRNNEQFF. The CDR3 DNA reads TGTGCCAGCAGCAATCTTCTAGCGGGACGTAACAATGAGCAGTTCTTC.

The gene calls are TRBV28 and TRBJ2-7; a possible D gene is TRBD1 (5 bases). Germline-derived CDR1 and CDR2 are MDHEN and SYDVKM. The CDR3 runs to 16 residues. Deletions cut 2 bases from V and 2 bases from J, with 16 bases between. CDR3 residues: CASSLRSWGQAYEQYF. The CDR3 DNA is TGTGCCAGCAGTTTAAGGTCCTGGGGCCAAGCCTACGAGCAGTACTTC.

The chain combines TRBV7-6 with TRBJ2-7; tentative D call: TRBD1 (6 bases). Per the germline V gene, CDR1 is SGHVS and CDR2 is FNYEAQ. V was trimmed by 2 bases and J by 7 bases, leaving 15 bases between them. The CDR3 totals 14 residues. CDR3 bases: TGTGCCAGCAGCTTATCACAGGGACCTAGGGAGCAGTACTTC. It encodes CASSLSQGPREQYF.

The CDR3 reads CASGFSQGGGYTF. The DNA of the CDR3 is TGTGCCAGCGGATTTTCACAGGGAGGCGGCTACACCTTC. The chain has TRBV28 and TRBJ1-2, with TRBD1 as a possible D gene (6 bases). Germline V gene sequence: CDR1 MDHEN, CDR2 SYDVKM. V was pared by 8 bases and J by 8 bases, with 18 bases between. The CDR3 is 13 amino acids.

This clone was recorded a few times. The chain is built from TRBV4-1 and TRBJ1-2, with D uncertain. The CDR3 consists of 12 residues. The V gene's germline CDR1 is MGHRA and CDR2 YSYEKL. Trimming cost V 1 base and J 8 bases, with 8 bases left between them. The CDR3 spells CASSQASRGYTF. The CDR3 DNA follows: TGCGCCAGCAGCCAAGCATCTAGAGGCTACACCTTC.

Of note for this clone: Since a much larger clone is just one base distant, this may be a read error. Other nucleotide sequences from this sample produce the same CDR3. The chain has TRBV7-2 and TRBJ1-5; D is possibly TRBD1 (6 bases). Trimming removed 1 base at V and 4 bases at J, with 8 bases between. CDR1 and CDR2 (germline): SGHTA, FQGNSA. The CDR3 covers 14 residues. As DNA, the CDR3 is TGTGCCAGCAGCTTAGAGGGGGGGAATCAGCCCCAGCATTTT. Its protein is CASSLEGGNQPQHF.

The gene calls are TRBV28 and TRBJ1-1; no clear D. CDR3 size: 14 residues. Germline V gene lookup returns CDR1 MDHEN and CDR2 SYDVKM. V shed 5 bases and J shed 0 bases, with 10 bases lying between them. The CDR3, as DNA: TGTGCCAGCAGTCAACAGCCATTGAACACTGAAGCTTTCTTT. It yields the protein CASSQQPLNTEAFF.

V usage is TRBV18 and J usage is TRBJ1-1; 7 nucleotides line up with TRBD1. V lost 6 bases, J lost 4 bases, and 5 bases stayed unmatched. The CDR3 runs 13 residues. Germline assignment: CDR1 KGHSH and CDR2 LQKENI. In DNA form, the CDR3 reads TGTGCCAGCTCTCCAACAGGGGCCACTGAAGCTTTCTTT. This codes for CASSPTGATEAFF.

This clone turned up a few times. The rearrangement uses TRBV18 and TRBJ2-2; weak D call: TRBD2 (6 bases). Germline V gene sequence: CDR1 KGHSH, CDR2 LQKENI. The CDR3 length is 15 residues. V lost 3 bases, J lost 7 bases, and 15 bases lay in between. In DNA form, the CDR3 reads TGTGCCAGCTCACCGTCAAAGGCGGGGAGCGGGGAGCTGTTTTTT. It specifies CASSPSKAGSGELFF.

This clone showed up just once. The rearrangement uses TRBV7-2 and TRBJ2-2; D is unclear. The CDR3 spans 11 residues. V gave up 5 bases and J gave up 8 bases, with 6 bases separating them. The V gene's germline CDR1 is SGHTA and CDR2 FQGNSA. CDR3 protein: CASSREGELFF. In nucleotides, the CDR3 is TGTGCCAGCAGCCGTGAGGGGGAGCTGTTTTTT.

V is TRBV28 and J is TRBJ2-1; TRBD1 aligns across 9 bases. CDR3 size: 18 residues. The germline V gene encodes CDR1 MDHEN and CDR2 SYDVKM. The ends lost 4 bases at V and 9 bases at J; junction bases unmatched: 19. CDR3 bases: TGTGCCAGCAGTTATCCCTTTTTGACAGGGGGGGTACTGAGTGAGCAGTTCTTC. This encodes CASSYPFLTGGVLSEQFF.

The J gene is TRBJ1-5, the V gene TRBV6-4; D may be TRBD1 (6 bases). The CDR3 length is 13 residues. V gave up 6 bases and J gave up 4 bases, with 10 bases separating them. Germline V lookup: CDR1 MRHNA, CDR2 SNTAGT. The CDR3 here is CASSRDINQPQHF. In DNA form, the CDR3 reads TGTGCCAGCAGCCGGGACATAAATCAGCCCCAGCATTTT.

The chain carries TRBV7-9 and TRBJ2-1, with a weak D call TRBD1 (6 bases). In germline, CDR1 is SEHNR, CDR2 FQNEAQ (reference sequence). CDR3 length: 16 residues. Trimming pared 6 bases from V and 3 bases from J, leaving 18 bases between. The chain's CDR3 is CASSSSGQKHYNEQFF. The DNA of the CDR3 is TGTGCCAGCAGTTCTTCAGGACAGAAACACTACAATGAGCAGTTCTTC.

The chain combines TRBV5-6 with TRBJ2-5; possibly TRBD1 for D (7 bases). Trimming took off 1 base at V and 5 bases at J, with 12 bases between the two ends. CDR3 length: 14 residues. Germline CDR1 is SGHDT and CDR2 is YYEEEE. This CDR3 is CASSLMTGRETQYF. The CDR3 DNA sequence: TGTGCCAGCAGCTTGATGACAGGGAGGGAGACCCAGTACTTC.

The chain combines TRBV5-1 with TRBJ2-1; 9 bases map to TRBD1. The germline V gene has CDR1 SGHRS and CDR2 YFSETQ. J lost 8 bases, V lost 0 bases, and 9 bases had no gene match. The length of the CDR3 is 16 residues. The CDR3 spells CASSLGATGGMYEQFF. The CDR3, as DNA: TGCGCCAGCAGCTTGGGGGCAACAGGGGGCATGTATGAGCAGTTCTTC.

The CDR3 bases are TGTGCCAGCTCACCATCCTATGGGCCGACAGATACGCAGTATTTT. Its translation: CASSPSYGPTDTQYF. The genes are TRBV18 and TRBJ2-3; D unclear. The CDR3 loop spans 15 amino acids. The V end lost 2 bases, the J end lost 3 bases, and 12 bases lay between the germline ends. Germline V gene lookup returns CDR1 KGHSH and CDR2 LQKENI.

The table lists this clone with a count of one. The chain recombines TRBV19 with TRBJ1-5; 8 nucleotides line up with TRBD1. V was clipped by 4 bases and J by 7 bases; unmatched bases: 9. Germline CDR1 reads LNHDA; CDR2 reads SQIVND (reference sequence). This CDR3 is 15 amino acids long. The CDR3 is CASSTAGGAGQPQHF. In nucleotides, the CDR3 is TGTGCCAGTAGTACCGCAGGGGGCGCGGGGCAGCCCCAGCATTTT.

The V and J genes are TRBV7-2 and TRBJ1-5; no clear D gene. The CDR3 loop spans 14 amino acids. The V gene's germline CDR1 is SGHTA and CDR2 FQGNSA. Trimming cost V 6 bases and J 5 bases, with 14 bases left between them. The CDR3 here is CASSPRGRDQPQHF. In DNA form, the CDR3 reads TGTGCCAGCAGTCCTCGAGGGAGGGATCAGCCCCAGCATTTT.

As for this clone: A junction boundary mismatches the germline segment, possibly from a read error. The chain employs TRBV27 and TRBJ2-1; 14 positions match TRBD2. CDR1 MNHEY and CDR2 SMNVEV come from the germline V gene (reference sequence). This CDR3 spans 11 amino acids. As DNA, the CDR3 is TGTGCCAGTGGGACTAGCGGGAGCATCGTCTTC. This encodes CASGTSGSIVF.

This clone came up once. The CDR3, as DNA: TGTGCCAGCAGTTTACTCCCTCGGCCCGGGGAGCTGTTTTTT. Amino acids: CASSLLPRPGELFF. The genes are TRBV28 and TRBJ2-2; D gene ambiguous. The CDR3 extends over 14 amino acids. Trimming stripped 2 bases from V and 6 bases from J, with 10 bases between. CDR1 and CDR2 from the germline V gene are MDHEN and SYDVKM.

V is TRBV7-9 and J is TRBJ1-1, with 9 bases identical to TRBD1. The CDR3 consists of 14 residues. J lost 8 bases, V lost 4 bases, and 8 bases had no gene match. Germline V gene sequence: CDR1 SEHNR, CDR2 FQNEAQ (reference sequence). CDR3 DNA: TGTGCCAGCAGCTCCGGGACAGGGAACCCCGAAGCTTTCTTT. Translation gives CASSSGTGNPEAFF. Drawing the rest from reference TRBV7-9 and TRBJ1-1, the complete variable domain is DTGVSQNPRHKITKRGQNVTFRCDPISEHNRLYWYRQTLGQGPEFLTYFQNEAQLEKSRLLSDRFSAERPKGSFSTLEIQRTEQGDSAMYLCASSSGTGNPEAFFGQGTRLTVV.

The rearrangement links TRBV6-5 to TRBJ2-7; D is ambiguous. The CDR3 sequence is 13 residues long. The germline V and J ends were trimmed by 2 bases and 3 bases, with 8 bases remaining between them. Germline CDR1 and CDR2: MNHEY and SVGAGI. The CDR3 is CASSYQQNYEQYF. In DNA, the CDR3 is TGTGCCAGCAGTTACCAACAGAACTACGAGCAGTACTTC.

The rearrangement links TRBV7-2 to TRBJ2-1, with D unclear. This CDR3 is 13 amino acids long. V was cut by 2 bases and J by 10 bases, with 12 bases left in between. Germline loops: CDR1 SGHTA, CDR2 FQGNSA. CDR3 sequence: CASSLLLLGEQFF. The CDR3 DNA sequence: TGTGCCAGCAGCTTACTACTTCTGGGGGAGCAGTTCTTC. Full variable domain (rest looked up from reference TRBV7-2 and TRBJ2-1): GAGVSQSPSNKVTEKGKDVELRCDPISGHTALYWYRQSLGQGLEFLIYFQGNSAPDKSGLPSDRFSAERTGGSVSTLTIQRTQQEDSAVYLCASSLLLLGEQFFGPGTRLTVL.

V and J are TRBV7-2 and TRBJ1-3; D might be TRBD1 (5 bases). Germline CDR1 SGHTA, CDR2 FQGNSA. CDR3 length equals 15 residues. V lost 5 bases and J lost 3, with 14 bases in between. CDR3 bases: TGTGCCAGCAGCCTAAAGGTGGGGGTTGGAAACACCATATATTTT. Protein: CASSLKVGVGNTIYF. The variable domain in full, with the rest retrieved from reference TRBV7-2 and TRBJ1-3, is GAGVSQSPSNKVTEKGKDVELRCDPISGHTALYWYRQSLGQGLEFLIYFQGNSAPDKSGLPSDRFSAERTGGSVSTLTIQRTQQEDSAVYLCASSLKVGVGNTIYFGEGSWLTVV.

This clone was counted once. This chain links TRBV11-1 with TRBJ1-3; 10 bases line up with TRBD1. CDR1 SGHAT and CDR2 FQDESV come from the germline V gene (reference sequence). The ends lost 3 bases at V and 4 bases at J; junction bases unmatched: 6. This CDR3 has 16 residues. This CDR3 is CASSFGTGEGGNTIYF. CDR3 coding DNA: TGTGCCAGCAGCTTCGGGACAGGGGAAGGAGGAAACACCATATATTTT.

This clone has only a few counts. The chain couples TRBV20-1 to TRBJ2-7; D is ambiguous. V dropped 3 bases and J dropped 5 bases, with 8 bases sitting between them. Per the germline V gene, CDR1 is DFQATT and CDR2 is SNEGSKA (reference sequence). CDR3 length: 11 amino acids. CDR3 nucleotides: TGCAGTGCTAGTGAGCCAAACGAGCAGTACTTC. Translated: CSASEPNEQYF.